This T cell receptor beta chain was sequenced during a study of cytotoxic CD8 clonotypes in ibrutinib-treated CLL (dated by TCRdb to the early 2020s). Context from the whole study: The cohort had about a dozen relapsed/refractory and approximately 14 treatment-naive patients; approximately 17 were IGHV unmutated. Responses were partial in roughly 24 patients and complete in 2; after median about 5.5 years follow-up, about 14 stayed in remission and approximately twelve progressed. Response samples were obtained after a median of approximately twelve months of treatment, with a range of roughly 6 to 40 months. Samples averaged 255,043 productive templates and 94,082 productive rearrangements. Of the 90 or so people in the trial, around 24 had longitudinal samples available. Cryopreserved peripheral blood mononuclear cells were collected before treatment, at response, and at either disease progression or sustained remission. Every remission and progressive disease sample was obtained while ibrutinib was still being received by the patients.

Paper-wide results and their limitations: At ibrutinib response clonality went up, during sustained remission it held steady, and at progression it dropped back toward baseline. Baseline clonality exceeded that of age-matched healthy donors and correlated strongly with circulating CD8+ T-cell counts. Sustained-remission and progressing patients did not have matched sampling times, and lymph node repertoires were not examined. Public clonotypes were rare and either contracted or stayed stable during treatment, and the rise in clonality at ibrutinib response reflected the expansion of private clonotypes.

This specimen's time point label, interpreted: progressive disease on ibrutinib. For TCR beta library preparation, 1.5 to 2 micrograms of genomic DNA were extracted from the cryopreserved PBMCs. Longitudinal blood samples from CLL patients on ibrutinib monotherapy underwent high-throughput TCR beta sequencing. The patients took part in an open-label, single-center phase 2 trial of ibrutinib monotherapy. On this clone itself: The antigen it recognizes is unknown. No base quality values were provided; no much bigger clone lies one nucleotide off.

The goal of deep resolution MiSeq sequencing was a depth between 1 in 1 million and 1 in 200,000 T cells, and coverage averaged 10x per clonotype. TCR beta libraries were generated with the immunoSEQ hsTCRB Kit. The authors' analysis ran thus. The data were analyzed with ImmunoSEQ Analyzer and ImmunoSEQ Data Assistant, and V, D and J gene assignments followed IMGT definitions. Clonality, which ranges from 0 to 1, was calculated as one minus the normalized Shannon entropy of productive rearrangement frequencies. Only overrepresented clonotypes making up at least 0.05% of each patient's repertoire were included in the public clonotype analysis. Repertoires from about a dozen age-matched healthy donors in immuneACCESS were used as clonality controls. The immuneACCESS repertoire file appears here via TCRdb, limited to in-frame rearrangements. These files lack a portion of the clones; in checked studies, under half of the deficit traces to unresolved V genes, and the cause of the others is not known. V, J and clone size derive from that table, while D and trimming were established from the DNA sequence. Present in this sample are approximately 24,000 clones, nearly 70% of which were seen just once. 51% of the sample is held by the ten biggest clonotypes.

CDR3 length: 14 amino acids, cysteine to phenylalanine. Only CDR3 DNA remains: 42 bases, in frame from the first base. CDR1 and CDR2, per the germline V gene (reference sequence), are MNHEY and SMNVEV. V gives up 6 bases and J gives up 0 bases, and the segment between their germline ends measures 11 bases. The sequence joins TRBV27 to TRBJ2-5; the D segment cannot be called with confidence. The source is a human donor with chronic lymphocytic leukemia. Sample: PBMCs, taken at disease progression, from a patient treated with ibrutinib. The CDR3 sequence is CASSRTANQETQYF. The nucleotides are TGTGCCAGCAGCCGGACGGCAAACCAAGAGACCCAGTACTTC.